This TCR beta chain was retrieved from a study of shared clonotypes between healthy human individuals (dated by TCRdb to 2020 to 2021). Context from the whole study: A couple of women and three men aged 18 to 49 years were included in the cohort. For each donor, CD4 naive and CD4 memory were each given three plates, CD8 naive was given two plates, and CD8 memory was given one plate. To estimate repertoire size and how much clonotypes are shared between individuals, the study performed deep sequencing of blood TCR repertoires from roughly five healthy adults. Different laboratories and diverse techniques were used to prepare libraries and sequence TCR repertoires, to increase sequencing depth and limit assay-specific biases. Per donor, leukapheresis produced somewhere between about 0.9 and 9 billion PBMCs.

Points on this clone: Its binding antigen is unknown. Per-nucleotide qualities are absent, and no much larger clonotype sits a single base away. In the same sample, other DNA sequences code for this CDR3.

V loses 0 bases of germline sequence and J loses 1 base, and the interval between the two ends is 5 bases. Sequences SGDLS (CDR1) and YYNGEE (CDR2) are obtained from the germline V gene. There are 13 amino acids in the CDR3, from cysteine to phenylalanine inclusive. Kept here is only the CDR3 DNA, which spans 39 bases and is read in frame from base 1. Using the deep immunoSEQ assay, TCR CDR3 regions were amplified from genomic DNA by multiplex PCR. For each cell subset, the extracted genomic DNA was distributed evenly across all wells of several immunoSEQ 96-well plates, and each plate served as one replicate. For sorted subsets, 200 to 250 ng genomic DNA, equal to tens of thousands of T cell genomes, was loaded into each replicate PCR. Purified libraries were measured with a Qubit 3.0 fluorometer, size-checked on a Bioanalyzer 2100, and measured again with the KAPA Library Quantification kit. Each immunoSEQ 96-well plate was sequenced on its own single-read 150-cycle Illumina NextSeq 550 flow cell. The authors processed their data as follows. Because the immunoSEQ output included only junctional sequences and no quality scores, the filtering could not be the same as the filtering used for full-length reads. To assign V/J genes and CDR3, sequences were annotated using PyIR, a Python wrapper for IgBLAST v1.9, with IMGT germline references. Reads were removed for weak V/J assignments (E-value above 1e-6), missing CDR3, stop codons, out-of-frame junctions, or ambiguous translated residues. V3J clonotypes were defined as sequences sharing an identical inferred V gene, J gene, and CDR3 amino acid sequence. Percentage overlap between repertoires was calculated by dividing the number of shared unique clonotypes by the size of the smaller repertoire. Repertoire richness was assessed with RTK rarefaction, the Chao1 estimator, and Recon v2.1 estimates of unobserved clonotypes. Generation probabilities for all TCRbeta clonotypes obtained by the gDNA method from a few donors were computed using OLGA. TCRdb retrieved this table from immuneACCESS and kept in-frame rearrangements only. Not all clones are present; in checked studies, unresolved V genes account for under half, and no reason is known for the remainder. The V and J calls and clone size come from that table; D and trimming were worked out from the DNA. Counted in this sample were some 2.1 million clones; about 94% of them appeared once. The ten biggest clones cover 1.5% to 2% of the sample.

Broad study findings and their caveats: Larger estimated clonotype richness was generally found for naive subsets than for memory subsets. The genetic and exposure-history diversity represented was limited by the small number of donors. About 5% of naive CD4, 3.5% of naive CD8, 2.3% of memory CD4, and 0.35% to 0.5% of memory CD8 clonotypes were shared across several donors. Pairwise subsampling indicated that sequencing depth was expected to affect the degree of clonotype sharing among donors. Compared with non-shared clonotypes, clonotypes shared by all four sorted-subset donors had higher generation probabilities. Sampling was restricted to blood, and TCR repertoires in tissues likely differ from the TCR repertoires found in blood. Incomplete sequencing was indicated by rarefaction of sorted-subset datasets, despite the large sequencing depth.

CD8 naive samples consisted of CD45RO-negative cells that were positively selected for CCR7, yielding a CD45RA+CCR7+ population without TemRA cells. Donors were healthy HIV-negative adults with no recently reported acute infections or vaccinations. Every donor was a Caucasian adult living in Nashville, Tennessee, USA. Blood was obtained by leukapheresis, after which PBMCs were separated by Ficoll-Histopaque density gradient centrifugation and cryopreserved in liquid nitrogen vapor phase. Analytical flow cytometry was used to check the purity and quantity of every magnetically sorted T cell population. From each sorted fraction, genomic DNA was isolated and quantified by UV absorbance on a Nanodrop 2000c.

The source of this sequence is a man aged 18 to 29 in good health. Some clones in this sample may be carry-over from other donors' samples. This sequence uses TRBV9 and TRBJ2-7; the D gene assignment is ambiguous. The sample was naive CD8+ T cells from PBMCs. This specimen's cell subset or site label, per the study, means: CD45RA+CCR7+. In nucleotide form, the sequence is TGTGCCAGCAGCGTAGCAGATTCCTACGAGCAGTACTTC. Translated, it reads CASSVADSYEQYF.